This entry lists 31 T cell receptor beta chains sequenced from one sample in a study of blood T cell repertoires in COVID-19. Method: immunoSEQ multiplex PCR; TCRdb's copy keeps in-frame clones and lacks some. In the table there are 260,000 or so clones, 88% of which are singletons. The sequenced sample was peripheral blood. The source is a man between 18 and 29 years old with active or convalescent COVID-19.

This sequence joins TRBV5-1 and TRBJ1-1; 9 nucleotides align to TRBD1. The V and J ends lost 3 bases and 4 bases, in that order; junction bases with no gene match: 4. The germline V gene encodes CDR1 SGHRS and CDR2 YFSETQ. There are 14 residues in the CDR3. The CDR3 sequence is CASSSPTGGTEAFF. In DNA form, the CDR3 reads TGCGCCAGCAGCTCCCCGACAGGGGGCACTGAAGCTTTCTTT.

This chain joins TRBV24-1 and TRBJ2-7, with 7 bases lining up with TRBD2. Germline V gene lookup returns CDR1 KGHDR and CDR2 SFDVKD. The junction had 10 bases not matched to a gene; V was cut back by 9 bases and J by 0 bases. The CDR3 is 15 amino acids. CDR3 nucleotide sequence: TGTGCCACCCCCCCCGGGGGGTTTAGCTCCTACGAGCAGTACTTC. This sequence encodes CATPPGGFSSYEQYF.

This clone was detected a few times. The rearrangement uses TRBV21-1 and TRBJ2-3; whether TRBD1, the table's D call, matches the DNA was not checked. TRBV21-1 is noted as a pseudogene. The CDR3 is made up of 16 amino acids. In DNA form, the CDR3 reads TGTGCCAGCAGCAAAGTGGACAGGGGGAACACAGATACGCAGTATTTT. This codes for CASSKVDRGNTDTQYF.

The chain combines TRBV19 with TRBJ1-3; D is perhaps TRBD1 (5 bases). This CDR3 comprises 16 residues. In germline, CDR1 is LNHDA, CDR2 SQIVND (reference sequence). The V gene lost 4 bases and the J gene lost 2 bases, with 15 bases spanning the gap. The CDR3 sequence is CASSSFGTKPGNTIYF. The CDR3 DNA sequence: TGTGCCAGTAGTAGTTTCGGGACTAAGCCTGGAAACACCATATATTTT.

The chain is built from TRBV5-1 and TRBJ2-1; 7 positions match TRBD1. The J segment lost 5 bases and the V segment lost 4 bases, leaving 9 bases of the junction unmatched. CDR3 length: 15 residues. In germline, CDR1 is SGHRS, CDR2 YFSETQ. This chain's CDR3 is CASSVRDRLNNEQFF. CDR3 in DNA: TGCGCCAGCAGCGTCCGGGACAGACTAAACAATGAGCAGTTCTTC.

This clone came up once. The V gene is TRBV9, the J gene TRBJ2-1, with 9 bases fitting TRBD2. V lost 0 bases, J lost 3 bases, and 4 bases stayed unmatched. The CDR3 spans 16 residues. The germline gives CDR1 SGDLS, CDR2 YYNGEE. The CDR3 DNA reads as TGTGCCAGCAGCGTAGTGGGTAGCGGGGGCTACAATGAGCAGTTCTTC. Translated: CASSVVGSGGYNEQFF.

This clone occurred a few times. CDR3 DNA: TGTGCCAGCAGCTTAGTTGGAGTTTTGAACACTGAAGCTTTCTTT. Protein sequence: CASSLVGVLNTEAFF. This rearrangement joins TRBV11-2 to TRBJ1-1; D unclear. CDR1 is SGHAT and CDR2 is FQNNGV in the germline V gene. CDR3 length: 15 residues. The germline V and J ends were trimmed by 1 base and 0 bases, with 9 bases remaining between them.

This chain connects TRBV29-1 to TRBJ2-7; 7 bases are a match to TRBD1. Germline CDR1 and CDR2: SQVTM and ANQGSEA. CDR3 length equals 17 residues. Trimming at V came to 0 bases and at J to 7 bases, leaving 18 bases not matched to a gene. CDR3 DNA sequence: TGCAGCGTTGAAGAAGGCGGTAGGGGGCGCTTGAAAAGGGAGCAGTACTTC. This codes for CSVEEGGRGRLKREQYF.

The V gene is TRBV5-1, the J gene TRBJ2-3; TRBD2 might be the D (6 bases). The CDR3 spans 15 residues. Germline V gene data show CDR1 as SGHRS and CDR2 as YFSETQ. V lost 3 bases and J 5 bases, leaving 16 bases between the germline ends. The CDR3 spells CASSWGLRERDTQYF. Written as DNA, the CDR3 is TGCGCCAGCAGCTGGGGACTCCGGGAGAGAGATACGCAGTATTTT.

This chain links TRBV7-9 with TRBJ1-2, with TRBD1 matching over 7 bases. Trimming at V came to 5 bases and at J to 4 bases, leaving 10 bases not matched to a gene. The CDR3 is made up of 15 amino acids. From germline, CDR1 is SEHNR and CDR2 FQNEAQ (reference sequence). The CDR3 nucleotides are TGTGCCAGCAGCCCACCCGAGACAGGGACCTATGGCTACACCTTC. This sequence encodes CASSPPETGTYGYTF.

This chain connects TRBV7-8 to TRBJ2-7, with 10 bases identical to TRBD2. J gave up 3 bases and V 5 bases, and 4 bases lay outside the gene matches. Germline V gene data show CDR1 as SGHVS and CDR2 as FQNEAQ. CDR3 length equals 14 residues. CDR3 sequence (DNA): TGTGCCAGCAGCCCAAGGACTAGCGGCTACGAGCAGTACTTC. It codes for CASSPRTSGYEQYF.

The CDR3 DNA reads TGTGCCACCAGCAGAGCTAGACGGGTGAGGGATGAGCAGTTCTTC. Its protein is CATSRARRVRDEQFF. This chain uses TRBV15 with TRBJ2-1, with TRBD2 as a possible D gene (5 bases). Trimming left V 1 base short and J 8 bases short, with 15 bases between. Germline V gives CDR1 LNHNV, CDR2 YYDKDF (reference sequence). This CDR3 region has 15 residues.

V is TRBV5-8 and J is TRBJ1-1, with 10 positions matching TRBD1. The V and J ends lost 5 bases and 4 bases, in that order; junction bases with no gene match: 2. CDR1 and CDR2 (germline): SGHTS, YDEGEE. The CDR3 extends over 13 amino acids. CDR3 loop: CASSWTGGTEAFF. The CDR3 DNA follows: TGTGCCAGCAGTTGGACAGGGGGCACTGAAGCTTTCTTT.

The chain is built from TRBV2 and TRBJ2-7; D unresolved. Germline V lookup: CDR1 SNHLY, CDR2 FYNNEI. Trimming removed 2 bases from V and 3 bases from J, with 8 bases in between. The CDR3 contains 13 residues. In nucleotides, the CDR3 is TGTGCCAGCAGTGAAACCTGGCTCTACGAGCAGTACTTC. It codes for CASSETWLYEQYF.

The CDR3 coding sequence is TGTGCCATCACCCGGACTAGCGGGGGGGGCACAGATACGCAGTATTTT. Encoded protein: CAITRTSGGGTDTQYF. The chain joins TRBV10-3 to TRBJ2-3; 15 bases are a match to TRBD2. The CDR3 extends over 16 amino acids. Germline CDR1 ENHRY, CDR2 SYGVKD. Unmatched junction bases numbered 3, after V lost 7 bases and J lost 1 base.

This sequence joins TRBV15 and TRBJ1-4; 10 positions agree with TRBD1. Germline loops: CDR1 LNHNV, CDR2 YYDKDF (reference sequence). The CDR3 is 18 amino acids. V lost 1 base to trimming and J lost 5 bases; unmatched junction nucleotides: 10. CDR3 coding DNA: TGTGCCACCAGCAGAGTTCTCGTTCCGGGACAGGGGAATGAAAAACTGTTTTTT. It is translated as CATSRVLVPGQGNEKLFF.

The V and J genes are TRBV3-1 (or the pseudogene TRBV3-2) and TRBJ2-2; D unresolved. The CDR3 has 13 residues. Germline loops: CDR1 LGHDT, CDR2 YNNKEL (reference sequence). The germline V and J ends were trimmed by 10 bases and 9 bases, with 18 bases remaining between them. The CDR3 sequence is CATSPREFRELFF. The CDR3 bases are TGTGCCACCTCCCCGCGCGAGTTCCGGGAGCTGTTTTTT.

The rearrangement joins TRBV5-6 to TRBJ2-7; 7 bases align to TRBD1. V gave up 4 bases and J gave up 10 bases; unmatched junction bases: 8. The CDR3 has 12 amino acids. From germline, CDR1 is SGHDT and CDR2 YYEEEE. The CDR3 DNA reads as TGTGCCAGCAGCGCCACAGGGGCGGATCAGTACTTC. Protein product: CASSATGADQYF.

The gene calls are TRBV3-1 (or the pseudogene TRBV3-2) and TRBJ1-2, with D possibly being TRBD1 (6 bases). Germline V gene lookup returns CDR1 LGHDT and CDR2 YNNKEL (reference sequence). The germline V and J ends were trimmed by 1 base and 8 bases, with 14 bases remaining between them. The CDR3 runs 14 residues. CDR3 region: CASSQAQGLAGYTF. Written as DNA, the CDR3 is TGTGCCAGCAGCCAAGCCCAGGGGCTAGCAGGCTACACCTTC.

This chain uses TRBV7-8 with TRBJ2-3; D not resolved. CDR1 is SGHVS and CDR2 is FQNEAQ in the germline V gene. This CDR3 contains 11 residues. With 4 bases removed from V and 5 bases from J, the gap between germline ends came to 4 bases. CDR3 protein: CASSYLDTQYF. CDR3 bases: TGTGCCAGCAGCTACTTAGATACGCAGTATTTT.

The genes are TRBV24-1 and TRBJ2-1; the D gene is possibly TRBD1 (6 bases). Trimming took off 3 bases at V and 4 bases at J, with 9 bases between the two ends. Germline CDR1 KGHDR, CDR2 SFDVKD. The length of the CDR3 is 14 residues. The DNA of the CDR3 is TGTGCCACCAGTGATCGCACAGGGTACAATGAGCAGTTCTTC. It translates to CATSDRTGYNEQFF.

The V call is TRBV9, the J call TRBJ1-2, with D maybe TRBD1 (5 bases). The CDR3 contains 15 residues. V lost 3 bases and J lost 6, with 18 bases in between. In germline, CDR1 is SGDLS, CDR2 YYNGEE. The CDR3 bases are TGTGCCAGCAGCGGGGGCGAGTGGAGCGAGAATGGCTACACCTTC. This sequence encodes CASSGGEWSENGYTF.

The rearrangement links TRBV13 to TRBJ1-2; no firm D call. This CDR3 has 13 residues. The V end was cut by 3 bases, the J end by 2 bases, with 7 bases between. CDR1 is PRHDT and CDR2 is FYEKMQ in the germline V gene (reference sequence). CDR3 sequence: CASSLGRNYGYTF. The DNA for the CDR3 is TGTGCCAGCAGCTTGGGCAGGAACTATGGCTACACCTTC.

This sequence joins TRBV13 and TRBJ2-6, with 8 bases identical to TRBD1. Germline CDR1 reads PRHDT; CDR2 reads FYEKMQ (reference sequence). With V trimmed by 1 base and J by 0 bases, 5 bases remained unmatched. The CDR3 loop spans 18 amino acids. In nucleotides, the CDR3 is TGTGCCAGCAGCTTAGAGGGACAGGTTAGCTCTGGGGCCAACGTCCTGACTTTC. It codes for CASSLEGQVSSGANVLTF.

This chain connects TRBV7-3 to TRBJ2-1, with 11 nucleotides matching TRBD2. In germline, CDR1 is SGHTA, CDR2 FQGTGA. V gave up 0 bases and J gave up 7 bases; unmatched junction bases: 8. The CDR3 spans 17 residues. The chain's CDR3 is CASSLTEYLAGGNEQFF. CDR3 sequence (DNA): TGTGCCAGCAGCTTAACTGAGTACCTAGCGGGGGGTAATGAGCAGTTCTTC. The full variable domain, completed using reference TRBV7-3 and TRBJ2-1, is GAGVSQTPSNKVTEKGKYVELRCDPISGHTALYWYRQSLGQGPEFLIYFQGTGAADDSGLPNDRFFAVRPEGSVSTLKIQRTERGDSAVYLCASSLTEYLAGGNEQFFGPGTRLTVL.

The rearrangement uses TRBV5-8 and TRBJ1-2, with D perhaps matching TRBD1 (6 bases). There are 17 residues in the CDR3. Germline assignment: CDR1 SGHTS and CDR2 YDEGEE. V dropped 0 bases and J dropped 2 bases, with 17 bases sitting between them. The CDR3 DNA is TGTGCCAGCAGCTTGGATCAGGGGCCCTTAGAAAACTATGGCTACACCTTC. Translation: CASSLDQGPLENYGYTF.

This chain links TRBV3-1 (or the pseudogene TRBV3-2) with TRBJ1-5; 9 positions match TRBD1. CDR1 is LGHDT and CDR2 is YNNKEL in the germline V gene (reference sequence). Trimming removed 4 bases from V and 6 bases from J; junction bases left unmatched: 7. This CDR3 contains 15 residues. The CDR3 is CASSPGQGWGQPQHF. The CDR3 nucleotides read TGTGCCAGCAGCCCGGGACAGGGATGGGGTCAGCCCCAGCATTTT.

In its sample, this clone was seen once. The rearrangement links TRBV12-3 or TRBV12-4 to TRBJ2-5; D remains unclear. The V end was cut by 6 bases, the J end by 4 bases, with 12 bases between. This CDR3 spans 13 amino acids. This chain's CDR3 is CASSLSHGETQYF. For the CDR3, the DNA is TGTGCCAGCAGCCTTAGTCACGGAGAGACCCAGTACTTC.

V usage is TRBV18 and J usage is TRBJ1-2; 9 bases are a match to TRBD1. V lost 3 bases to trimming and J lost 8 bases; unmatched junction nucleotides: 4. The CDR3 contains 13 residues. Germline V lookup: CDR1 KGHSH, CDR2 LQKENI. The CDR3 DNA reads TGTGCCAGCTCACCGGGACAGGGAGAAGGCTACACCTTC. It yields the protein CASSPGQGEGYTF.

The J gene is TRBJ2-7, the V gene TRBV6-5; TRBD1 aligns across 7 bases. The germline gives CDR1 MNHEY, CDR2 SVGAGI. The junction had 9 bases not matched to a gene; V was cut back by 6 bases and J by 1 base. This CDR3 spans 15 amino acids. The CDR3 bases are TGTGCCAGCAGGTCCGACAGGGTTGAGTCCTACGAGCAGTACTTC. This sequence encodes CASRSDRVESYEQYF.

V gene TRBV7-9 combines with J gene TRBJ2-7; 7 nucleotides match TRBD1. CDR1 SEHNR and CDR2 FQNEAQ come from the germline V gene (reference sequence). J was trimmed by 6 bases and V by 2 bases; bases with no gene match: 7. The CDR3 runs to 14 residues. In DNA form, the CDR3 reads TGTGCCAGCAGCTTACGCCCCGGGACAGTCGAGCAGTACTTC. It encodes CASSLRPGTVEQYF.